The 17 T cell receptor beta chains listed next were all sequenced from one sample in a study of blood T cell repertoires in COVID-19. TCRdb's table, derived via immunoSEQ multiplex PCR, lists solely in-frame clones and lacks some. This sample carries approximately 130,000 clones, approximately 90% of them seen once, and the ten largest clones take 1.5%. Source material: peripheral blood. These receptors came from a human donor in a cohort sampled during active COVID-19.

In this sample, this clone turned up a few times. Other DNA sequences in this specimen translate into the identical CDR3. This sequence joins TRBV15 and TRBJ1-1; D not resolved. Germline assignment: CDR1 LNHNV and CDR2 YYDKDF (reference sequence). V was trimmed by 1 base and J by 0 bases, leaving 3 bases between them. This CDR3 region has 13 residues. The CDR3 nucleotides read TGTGCCACCAGCAGAGCCGTGAACACTGAAGCTTTCTTT. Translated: CATSRAVNTEAFF. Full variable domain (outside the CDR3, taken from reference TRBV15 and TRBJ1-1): DAMVIQNPRYQVTQFGKPVTLSCSQTLNHNVMYWYQQKSSQAPKLLFHYYDKDFNNEADTPDNFQSRRPNTSFCFLDIRSPGLGDTAMYLCATSRAVNTEAFFGQGTRLTVV.

The CDR3 DNA reads as TGTGCCAGCAGCTTGGGCGATACCGGGGAGCTGTTTTTT. Encoded protein: CASSLGDTGELFF. The chain employs TRBV5-8 and TRBJ2-2, with D uncertain. Germline lookup yields CDR1 SGHTS and CDR2 YDEGEE. This CDR3 region has 13 residues. The germline V and J ends were trimmed by 0 bases and 5 bases, with 5 bases remaining between them.

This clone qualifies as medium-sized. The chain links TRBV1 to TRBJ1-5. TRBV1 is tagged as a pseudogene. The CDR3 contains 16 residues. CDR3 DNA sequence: TGCACCAGCAGCCAACAGCGGGTCAGATTCAATCAGCCCCAGCATTTT. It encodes CTSSQQRVRFNQPQHF.

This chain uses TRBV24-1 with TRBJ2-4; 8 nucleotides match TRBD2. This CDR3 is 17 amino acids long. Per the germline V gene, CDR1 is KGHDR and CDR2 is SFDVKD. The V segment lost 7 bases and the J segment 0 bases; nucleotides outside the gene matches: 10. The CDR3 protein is CATRQLAEPLAKNIQYF. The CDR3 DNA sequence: TGTGCCACCAGACAACTAGCGGAACCACTAGCCAAAAACATTCAGTACTTC.

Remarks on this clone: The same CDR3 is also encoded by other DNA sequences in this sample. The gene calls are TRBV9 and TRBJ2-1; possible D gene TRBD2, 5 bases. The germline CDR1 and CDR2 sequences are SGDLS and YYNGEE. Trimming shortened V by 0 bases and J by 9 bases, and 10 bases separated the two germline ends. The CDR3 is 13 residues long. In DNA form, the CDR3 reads TGTGCCAGCAGCGTAGGGGGTGGGAGTGAGCAGTTCTTC. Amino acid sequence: CASSVGGGSEQFF. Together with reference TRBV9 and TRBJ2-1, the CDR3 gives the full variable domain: DSGVTQTPKHLITATGQRVTLRCSPRSGDLSVYWYQQSLDQGLQFLIQYYNGEERAKGNILERFSAQQFPDLHSELNLSSLELGDSALYFCASSVGGGSEQFFGPGTRLTVL.

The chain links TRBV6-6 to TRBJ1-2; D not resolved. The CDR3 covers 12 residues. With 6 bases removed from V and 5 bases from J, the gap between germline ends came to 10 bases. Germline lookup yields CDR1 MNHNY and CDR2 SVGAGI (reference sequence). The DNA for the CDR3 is TGTGCCAGCAGCCCGGGGTTATATGGCTACACCTTC. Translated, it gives CASSPGLYGYTF.

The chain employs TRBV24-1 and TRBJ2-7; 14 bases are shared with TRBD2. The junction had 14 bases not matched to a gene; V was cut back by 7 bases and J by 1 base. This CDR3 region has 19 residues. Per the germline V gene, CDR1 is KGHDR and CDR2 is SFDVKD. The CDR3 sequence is CATRRPGLAGVGGSYEQYF. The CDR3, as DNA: TGTGCCACCAGGAGACCGGGACTAGCGGGAGTTGGGGGTTCCTACGAGCAGTACTTC.

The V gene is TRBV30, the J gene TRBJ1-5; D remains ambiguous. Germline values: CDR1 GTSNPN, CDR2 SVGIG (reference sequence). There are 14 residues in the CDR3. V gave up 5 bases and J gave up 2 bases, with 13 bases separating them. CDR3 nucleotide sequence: TGTGCCTGGGGGAGCGGGCTTGGCAATCAGCCCCAGCATTTT. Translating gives CAWGSGLGNQPQHF. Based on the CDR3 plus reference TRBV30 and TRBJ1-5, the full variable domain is SQTIHQWPATLVQPVGSPLSLECTVEGTSNPNLYWYRQAAGRGLQLLFYSVGIGQISSEVPQNLSASRPQDRQFILSSKKLLLSDSGFYLCAWGSGLGNQPQHFGDGTRLSIL.

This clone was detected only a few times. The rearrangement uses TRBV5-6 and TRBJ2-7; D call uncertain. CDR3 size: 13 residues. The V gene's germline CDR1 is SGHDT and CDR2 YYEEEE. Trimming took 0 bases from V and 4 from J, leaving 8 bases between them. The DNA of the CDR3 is TGTGCCAGCAGCTTGGGAACGCTATACGAGCAGTACTTC. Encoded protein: CASSLGTLYEQYF.

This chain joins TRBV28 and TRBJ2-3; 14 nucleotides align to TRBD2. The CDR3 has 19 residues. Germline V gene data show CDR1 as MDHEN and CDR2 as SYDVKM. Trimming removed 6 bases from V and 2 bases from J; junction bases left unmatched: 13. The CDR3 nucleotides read TGTGCCAGCAGCCTAGGACTAGCGGGGGGCCAGAAACTCACAGATACGCAGTATTTT. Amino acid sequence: CASSLGLAGGQKLTDTQYF. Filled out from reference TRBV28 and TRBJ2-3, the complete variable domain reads DVKVTQSSRYLVKRTGEKVFLECVQDMDHENMFWYRQDPGLGLRLIYFSYDVKMKEKGDIPEGYSVSREKKERFSLILESASTNQTSMYLCASSLGLAGGQKLTDTQYFGPGTRLTVL.

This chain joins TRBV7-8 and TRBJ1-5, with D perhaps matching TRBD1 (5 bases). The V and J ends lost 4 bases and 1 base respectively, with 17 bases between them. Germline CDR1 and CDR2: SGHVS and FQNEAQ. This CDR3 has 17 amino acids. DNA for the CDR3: TGTGCCAGCAGCTCATCGAGGCTTGGGGGGAGCAATCAGCCCCAGCATTTT. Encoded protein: CASSSSRLGGSNQPQHF.

The CDR3 bases are TGTGCCAGCAGCAAAAGCGGGGGCGTTGAGACCCAGTACTTC. This codes for CASSKSGGVETQYF. The J gene is TRBJ2-5, the V gene TRBV7-9, with 8 bases aligning to TRBD2. The length of the CDR3 is 14 residues. V gave up 5 bases and J gave up 5 bases; unmatched junction bases: 7. From germline, CDR1 is SEHNR and CDR2 FQNEAQ (reference sequence).

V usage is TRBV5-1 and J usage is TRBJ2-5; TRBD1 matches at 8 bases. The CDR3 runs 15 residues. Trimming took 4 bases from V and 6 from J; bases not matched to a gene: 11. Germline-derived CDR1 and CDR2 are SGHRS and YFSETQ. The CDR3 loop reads CASSARQGMEQTQYF. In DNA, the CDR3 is TGCGCCAGCAGCGCTCGACAGGGGATGGAGCAGACCCAGTACTTC.

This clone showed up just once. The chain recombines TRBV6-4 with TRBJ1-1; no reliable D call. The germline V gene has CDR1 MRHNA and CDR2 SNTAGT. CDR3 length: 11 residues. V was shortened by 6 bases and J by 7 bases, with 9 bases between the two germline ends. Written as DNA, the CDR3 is TGTGCCAGCAGGGCAGGAGGTGAAGCTTTCTTT. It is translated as CASRAGGEAFF.

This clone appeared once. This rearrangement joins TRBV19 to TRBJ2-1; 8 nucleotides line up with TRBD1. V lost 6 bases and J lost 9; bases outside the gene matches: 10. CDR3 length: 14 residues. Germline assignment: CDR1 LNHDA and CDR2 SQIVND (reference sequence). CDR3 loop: CASSSSHRGTEQFF. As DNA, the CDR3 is TGTGCCAGTAGCTCAAGTCACAGGGGGACTGAGCAGTTCTTC. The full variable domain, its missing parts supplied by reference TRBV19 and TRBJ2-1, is DGGITQSPKYLFRKEGQNVTLSCEQNLNHDAMYWYRQDPGQGLRLIYYSQIVNDFQKGDIAEGYSVSREKKESFPLTVTSAQKNPTAFYLCASSSSHRGTEQFFGPGTRLTVL.

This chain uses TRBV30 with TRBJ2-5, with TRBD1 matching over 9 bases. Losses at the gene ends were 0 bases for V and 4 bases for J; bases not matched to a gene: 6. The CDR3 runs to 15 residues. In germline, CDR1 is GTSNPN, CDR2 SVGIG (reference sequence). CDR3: CAWSVYRGRGETQYF. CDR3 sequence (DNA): TGTGCCTGGAGTGTATACAGGGGGCGCGGAGAGACCCAGTACTTC.

The CDR3 DNA follows: TGTGCCAGCACCAACCTCGCAGGGTGGGGTTCACCCCTCCACTTT. Translation gives CASTNLAGWGSPLHF. The rearrangement links TRBV6-5 to TRBJ1-6; maybe TRBD1 (5 bases). Germline V lookup: CDR1 MNHEY, CDR2 SVGAGI. The CDR3 runs 15 residues. Trimming shortened V by 7 bases and J by 9 bases, and 19 bases separated the two germline ends.